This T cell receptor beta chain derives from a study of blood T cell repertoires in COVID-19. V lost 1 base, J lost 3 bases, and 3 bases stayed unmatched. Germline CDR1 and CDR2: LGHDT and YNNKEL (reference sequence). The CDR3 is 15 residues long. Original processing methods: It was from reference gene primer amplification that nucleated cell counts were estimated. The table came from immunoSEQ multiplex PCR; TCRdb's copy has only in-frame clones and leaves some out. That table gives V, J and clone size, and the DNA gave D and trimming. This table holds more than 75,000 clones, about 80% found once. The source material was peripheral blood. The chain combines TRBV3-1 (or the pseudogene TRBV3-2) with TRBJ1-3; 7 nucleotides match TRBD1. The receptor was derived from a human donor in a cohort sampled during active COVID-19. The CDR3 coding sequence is TGTGCCAGCAGCCAAGGTAGGGGGCTTGGAAACACCATATATTTT. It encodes CASSQGRGLGNTIYF.